The sample holds one count of the clone carrying this TCR beta chain. The antigen remains unidentified. This entry belongs to a study of shared clonotypes between healthy human individuals. Notes on the study in general: The study generally estimated greater richness for naive than memory subsets. Few donors limited the genetic and exposure-history diversity represented.

Division of CD4+ cells produced a CD45RA+ naive subset and a CD45RA-negative memory subset. The CDR3 extends over 19 amino acids. CDR1 is KGHSH, CDR2 LQKENI, per germline. The ends lost 4 bases at V and 7 bases at J; junction bases unmatched: 17. Profiling relied on immunoSEQ multiplex PCR, and the TCRdb table lists in-frame clones only, not all of them. Of over 2 million clones listed, 85% to 95% are singletons. The source of this sequence is a man aged 18 to 30 in good health. The V call is TRBV18, the J call TRBJ2-1; 12 bases line up with TRBD2. Input material: naive CD4+ T cells sorted from blood. The subset denotes: CD45RA+ positively selected. In DNA, the CDR3 is TGTGCCAGCTCACTAGGGCCTCCCCCCAGGACTAGCGGGATTAATGAGCAGTTCTTC. Encoded protein: CASSLGPPPRTSGINEQFF. Variable domain in full (rest from reference TRBV18 and TRBJ2-1): NAGVMQNPRHLVRRRGQEARLRCSPMKGHSHVYWYRQLPEEGLKFMVYLQKENIIDESGMPKERFSAEFPKEGPSILRIQQVVRGDSAAYFCASSLGPPPRTSGINEQFFGPGTRLTVL.